This paragraph reports one T cell receptor (beta chain). Trimming took 5 bases from V and 7 from J; bases not matched to a gene: 8. This CDR3 comprises 15 residues. Germline CDR1 is SEHNR and CDR2 is FQNEAQ (reference sequence). Stated time point: blood from clinic visit 5 months post-surgery; TSC patient then seizure free. This specimen belongs to a study of brain T cells in children with intractable seizures. TCRdb keeps only in-frame clones here, not all; method: immunoSEQ multiplex PCR. Among hundreds of thousands of clones listed, about 93% were seen once. The starting material was peripheral blood, obtained about 5 months after surgery. The chain couples TRBV7-9 to TRBJ2-1, with 10 nucleotides matching TRBD1. The clonotype was recovered from a boy younger than two with tuberous sclerosis and intractable seizures. In nucleotides, the CDR3 is TGTGCCAGCAGCGAAGGGACAGGGGCGAGGAATGAGCAGTTCTTC. Protein: CASSEGTGARNEQFF.